This T cell receptor (beta chain) was sequenced for a study of blood T cell repertoires in COVID-19. All enrollees were roughly 18 to 95 years old and from 20 to 25 US areas. This CDR3 spans 15 amino acids. The germline V gene encodes CDR1 SGHTA and CDR2 FQGNSA. V was trimmed by 5 bases and J by 5 bases, leaving 19 bases between them. Some clones are missing from TCRdb's copy, which holds only in-frame ones; the method was immunoSEQ multiplex PCR. Found here are under 200,000 clones, about 91% of them singletons; the top ten hold roughly 0.82%. Specimen: PBMCs or T cells enriched from blood (not recorded which). The TCR originated in a young woman who had recovered from COVID-19. The chain employs TRBV7-2 and TRBJ2-7, with D perhaps TRBD2 (5 bases). CDR3 bases: TGTGCCAGCAGCCGGCGGGTAGGGCCTGGGGACGAGCAGTACTTC. It specifies CASSRRVGPGDEQYF.